This T cell receptor beta chain was sequenced in a study of post-analysis software for immune sequencing data. Study-wide results and caveats: In patients, about 5 TRBV segments were more frequent than in controls, with TRBV5-6, TRBV5-1 and TRBV20-1 among them.

As for this clonotype: As yet, its antigen is unknown.

Unique molecular identifiers had been added to the TCR beta cDNA libraries. From about 1 to 10 million T cells, 500,000 or so cDNA molecules were obtained. Via MiXCR, TCRdb re-called the PCR reads, giving one row per CDR3 protein. The table shows roughly 400,000 distinct CDR3 sequences, with more than 30% occurring only once. CDR3 length: 14 residues. Trimming removed 4 bases from V and 4 bases from J; junction bases left unmatched: 6. Germline loops: CDR1 MNHNS, CDR2 SASEGT. This TCR came from a girl between 2 and 10 years old with multiple sclerosis. The specimen was blood. This chain joins TRBV6-1 and TRBJ1-2; 7 positions agree with TRBD1. Here the CDR3 DNA reads TGTGCCAGCAGTGGCCGACAGGGTACCTATGGCTACACCTTC. This codes for CASSGRQGTYGYTF.